Presented here are 31 T cell receptor beta chains from one specimen sequenced in a study of cytomegalovirus exposure and HLA in healthy donors. This table comes from immunoSEQ multiplex PCR, and its TCRdb copy is limited to in-frame clones, with some not included. The sample includes 140,000 to 150,000 clones, about 95% of them seen just once. Source material: PBMCs. Source of these receptors: a man between 18 and 29 years old in good health and CMV-seropositive.

The chain employs TRBV30 and TRBJ1-1; a weak D match, TRBD1 (5 bases). V was trimmed by 5 bases and J by 11 bases, leaving 12 bases between them. The germline V gene encodes CDR1 GTSNPN and CDR2 SVGIG (reference sequence). The CDR3 totals 10 residues. CDR3 region: CAWSPPGAFF. In nucleotides, the CDR3 is TGTGCCTGGTCTCCTCCAGGGGCTTTCTTT.

The chain couples TRBV5-1 to TRBJ2-5; no definite D call. Germline V gene sequence: CDR1 SGHRS, CDR2 YFSETQ. The germline V and J ends were trimmed by 1 base and 2 bases, with 9 bases remaining between them. This CDR3 region has 14 residues. CDR3 DNA sequence: TGCGCCAGCAGCTTGTGGGCCCCTCAAGAGACCCAGTACTTC. Its translation is CASSLWAPQETQYF. The full variable domain, its missing parts supplied by reference TRBV5-1 and TRBJ2-5, is KAGVTQTPRYLIKTRGQQVTLSCSPISGHRSVSWYQQTPGQGLQFLFEYFSETQRNKGNFPGRFSGRQFSNSRSEMNVSTLELGDSALYLCASSLWAPQETQYFGPGTRLLVL.

This chain links TRBV20-1 with TRBJ2-7, with D tentatively TRBD2 (5 bases). The CDR3 covers 11 residues. In germline, CDR1 is DFQATT, CDR2 SNEGSKA (reference sequence). With 5 bases removed from V and 3 bases from J, the gap between germline ends came to 8 bases. In DNA, the CDR3 is TGCAGTGCTTCGACTAACTACGAGCAGTACTTC. Translation gives CSASTNYEQYF.

In its sample, this clone was seen once. V is TRBV2 and J is TRBJ2-1; a possible D gene is TRBD1 (6 bases). CDR1 and CDR2 (germline): SNHLY, FYNNEI. The length of the CDR3 is 14 residues. Trimming removed 8 bases at V and 5 bases at J, with 16 bases between. The CDR3 DNA follows: TGTGCCAGCGAGGAGAGGGGGACAAACAATGAGCAGTTCTTC. Its protein is CASEERGTNNEQFF.

This sequence joins TRBV13 and TRBJ2-5, with 7 bases fitting TRBD2. V lost 0 bases, J lost 4 bases, and 5 bases stayed unmatched. Germline CDR1 PRHDT, CDR2 FYEKMQ (reference sequence). The CDR3 covers 15 residues. The CDR3 DNA sequence: TGTGCCAGCAGCTTAGGCCGGCTAGCGGTAGAGACCCAGTACTTC. Amino acid sequence: CASSLGRLAVETQYF.

The rearrangement joins TRBV4-2 to TRBJ2-7; maybe TRBD2 (6 bases). The CDR3 spans 12 residues. The V gene lost 8 bases and the J gene lost 6 bases, with 14 bases spanning the gap. The V gene's germline CDR1 is LGHNA and CDR2 YNFKEQ. The CDR3 bases are TGTGCCAGCGGGGGGTTTCAGCGCGAGCAGTACTTC. Its translation: CASGGFQREQYF.

CDR3 bases: TGTGCCAGCAGTAGGACTAGCGGGACTACTTACAATGAGCAGTTCTTC. This encodes CASSRTSGTTYNEQFF. The V gene is TRBV6-6, the J gene TRBJ2-1; the match to TRBD2 covers 12 bases. The germline gives CDR1 MNHNY, CDR2 SVGAGI (reference sequence). The CDR3 is made up of 16 amino acids. Trimming cost V 5 bases and J 4 bases; bases outside gene matches: 6.

The chain has TRBV10-3 and TRBJ1-2, with TRBD1 matching over 7 bases. CDR1 ENHRY and CDR2 SYGVKD come from the germline V gene. The V gene end was trimmed by 4 bases and the J gene end by 4 bases; junction bases not matched to a gene: 9. CDR3 length: 15 residues. This CDR3 reads CAISGVQGGSYGYTF. In nucleotides, the CDR3 is TGTGCCATCAGTGGGGTTCAGGGGGGTAGCTATGGCTACACCTTC.

The rearrangement joins TRBV6-5 to TRBJ1-4; D uncertain. V lost 2 bases, J lost 8 bases, and 12 bases lay in between. Germline V gene lookup returns CDR1 MNHEY and CDR2 SVGAGI. The CDR3 totals 14 residues. CDR3 region: CASSYTQVREKLFF. In DNA form, the CDR3 reads TGTGCCAGCAGTTACACCCAGGTTCGGGAAAAACTGTTTTTT.

The gene calls are TRBV4-1 and TRBJ2-6; 10 bases agree with TRBD1. The ends lost 4 bases at V and 0 bases at J; junction bases unmatched: 3. CDR1 is MGHRA and CDR2 is YSYEKL in the germline V gene. This CDR3 spans 17 amino acids. This CDR3 reads CASSPGQGTSGANVLTF. The CDR3, as DNA: TGCGCCAGCAGCCCGGGACAGGGGACCTCTGGGGCCAACGTCCTGACTTTC.

The CDR3 nucleotides read TGCGCCAGCAGCTGGGGGCCGGGTTTAACAGAGACCCAGTACTTC. This translates into CASSWGPGLTETQYF. The rearrangement joins TRBV5-1 to TRBJ2-5, with D perhaps matching TRBD1 (6 bases). The CDR3 extends over 15 amino acids. Germline V lookup: CDR1 SGHRS, CDR2 YFSETQ. V was cut by 3 bases and J by 4 bases, with 16 bases left in between.

The rearrangement uses TRBV28 and TRBJ1-1; D ambiguous. The CDR3 length is 14 residues. Germline-derived CDR1 and CDR2 are MDHEN and SYDVKM. The V and J ends lost 6 bases and 5 bases respectively, with 16 bases between them. In nucleotides, the CDR3 is TGTGCCAGCAGGACGTTCGTACTAGGGACTGAAGCTTTCTTT. This gives the protein CASRTFVLGTEAFF.

The rearrangement joins TRBV7-6 to TRBJ2-7; no firm D call. Trimming took off 0 bases at V and 0 bases at J, with 6 bases between the two ends. Germline assignment: CDR1 SGHVS and CDR2 FNYEAQ. The CDR3 has 14 amino acids. CDR3 nucleotide sequence: TGTGCCAGCAGCTTAGCGAGGAGCTCCTACGAGCAGTACTTC. Its translation is CASSLARSSYEQYF.

The chain recombines TRBV5-4 with TRBJ2-7; D is possibly TRBD2 (6 bases). CDR1 SGHNT and CDR2 YYREEE come from the germline V gene (reference sequence). Trimming removed 3 bases at V and 2 bases at J, with 18 bases between. CDR3 size: 16 residues. CDR3 loop: CASSSSRGEPAYEQYF. The CDR3 coding sequence is TGTGCCAGCAGCTCCTCTCGCGGGGAGCCCGCCTACGAGCAGTACTTC.

The CDR3 protein is CASSWGQYQPQHF. The CDR3 DNA sequence: TGTGCCAGCAGTTGGGGACAGTATCAGCCCCAGCATTTT. V and J are TRBV27 and TRBJ1-5; 7 bases align to TRBD1. The CDR3 totals 13 residues. Losses at the gene ends were 4 bases for V and 5 bases for J; bases not matched to a gene: 2. The germline CDR1 and CDR2 sequences are MNHEY and SMNVEV (reference sequence).

This sequence joins TRBV30 and TRBJ2-3; maybe TRBD1 (7 bases). The CDR3 is made up of 12 amino acids. The V gene's germline CDR1 is GTSNPN and CDR2 SVGIG (reference sequence). With 2 bases removed from V and 11 bases from J, the gap between germline ends came to 14 bases. DNA for the CDR3: TGTGCCTGGAGTTACAGGGGCGGGGTGCAGTATTTT. It encodes CAWSYRGGVQYF.

The rearrangement uses TRBV6-1 and TRBJ2-7, with D tentatively TRBD2 (5 bases). The CDR3 has 12 amino acids. Germline CDR1 MNHNS, CDR2 SASEGT. V lost 0 bases, J lost 5 bases, and 5 bases lay in between. CDR3 in DNA: TGTGCCAGCAGTGAAGCCGGGGACGAGCAGTACTTC. Amino acid sequence: CASSEAGDEQYF.

V usage is TRBV9 and J usage is TRBJ1-3; TRBD1 aligns across 8 bases. The V gene end was trimmed by 0 bases and the J gene end by 0 bases; junction bases not matched to a gene: 2. This CDR3 comprises 16 residues. Germline V gives CDR1 SGDLS, CDR2 YYNGEE. CDR3 bases: TGTGCCAGCAGCGTAGAGGGACAGGTCTCTGGAAACACCATATATTTT. Protein product: CASSVEGQVSGNTIYF.

This chain joins TRBV28 and TRBJ2-5, with D perhaps matching TRBD2 (5 bases). This CDR3 spans 15 amino acids. The V gene lost 6 bases and the J gene lost 4 bases, with 18 bases spanning the gap. Germline CDR1 and CDR2: MDHEN and SYDVKM. CDR3: CASREHRGRIETQYF. The CDR3 nucleotides are TGTGCCAGCAGGGAGCATCGGGGAAGGATAGAGACCCAGTACTTC. Full variable domain (outside the CDR3, taken from reference TRBV28 and TRBJ2-5): DVKVTQSSRYLVKRTGEKVFLECVQDMDHENMFWYRQDPGLGLRLIYFSYDVKMKEKGDIPEGYSVSREKKERFSLILESASTNQTSMYLCASREHRGRIETQYFGPGTRLLVL.

V usage is TRBV12-5 and J usage is TRBJ2-5; 7 bases are shared with TRBD2. The V gene end was trimmed by 0 bases and the J gene end by 3 bases; junction bases not matched to a gene: 7. The CDR3 contains 16 residues. Germline CDR1 reads LGHNT; CDR2 reads FRNRAP. Here the CDR3 reads CASGLVLQGGEETQYF. CDR3 DNA sequence: TGTGCTAGTGGTTTGGTACTTCAGGGAGGGGAAGAGACCCAGTACTTC.

The rearrangement links TRBV7-3 to TRBJ2-3; 14 positions match TRBD2. Per the germline V gene, CDR1 is SGHTA and CDR2 is FQGTGA. Trimming cost V 3 bases and J 0 bases; bases outside gene matches: 2. The CDR3 runs 17 residues. The CDR3 nucleotides read TGTGCCAGCAGCTTGGGGACTAGCGGGAGAAGCACAGATACGCAGTATTTT. Its protein product is CASSLGTSGRSTDTQYF.

The chain recombines TRBV11-1 with TRBJ1-5, with 7 nucleotides matching TRBD1. Germline CDR1 is SGHAT and CDR2 is FQDESV (reference sequence). Trimming at V came to 5 bases and at J to 6 bases, leaving 7 bases not matched to a gene. The CDR3 sequence is 14 residues long. The CDR3 loop reads CASSQDRDGQPQHF. In nucleotides, the CDR3 is TGTGCCAGCAGCCAAGACAGGGACGGTCAGCCCCAGCATTTT. The full variable domain, rest sourced from reference TRBV11-1 and TRBJ1-5, is EAEVAQSPRYKITEKSQAVAFWCDPISGHATLYWYRQILGQGPELLVQFQDESVVDDSQLPKDRFSAERLKGVDSTLKIQPAELGDSAMYLCASSQDRDGQPQHFGDGTRLSIL.

This sequence joins TRBV25-1 and TRBJ2-5; tentative D call: TRBD1 (6 bases). CDR3 size: 16 residues. Trimming shortened V by 0 bases and J by 5 bases, and 16 bases separated the two germline ends. The germline V gene has CDR1 MGHDK and CDR2 SYGVNS. In DNA, the CDR3 is TGTGCCAGCAGTGAATATGGGACAAAGGTCCAGGAGACCCAGTACTTC. It specifies CASSEYGTKVQETQYF.

For this clone: Distinct nucleotide sequences in the sample also encode this CDR3. The chain joins TRBV18 to TRBJ1-4, with D possibly TRBD1 on 6 matching bases. This CDR3 comprises 14 residues. Germline CDR1 reads KGHSH; CDR2 reads LQKENI. Between the trimmed V and J ends, which lost 3 bases and 5 bases, there was a span of 10 bases. This chain's CDR3 is CASSPDRRNEKLFF. The CDR3 DNA is TGTGCCAGCTCACCCGACAGGAGAAATGAAAAACTGTTTTTT.

The V and J genes are TRBV5-1 and TRBJ2-2, with 13 nucleotides matching TRBD2. Trimming took 3 bases from V and 4 from J; bases not matched to a gene: 3. Germline loops: CDR1 SGHRS, CDR2 YFSETQ. This CDR3 has 16 residues. The CDR3 sequence: CASSSRTSGGTGELFF. The CDR3 DNA is TGCGCCAGCAGCTCCAGGACTAGCGGGGGCACCGGGGAGCTGTTTTTT.

This chain uses TRBV28 with TRBJ2-7; TRBD1 matches at 9 bases. Germline assignment: CDR1 MDHEN and CDR2 SYDVKM. The ends lost 2 bases at V and 7 bases at J; junction bases unmatched: 9. The CDR3 has 15 residues. CDR3 sequence (DNA): TGTGCCAGCAGTTTACCTTTTACAGGGGGCACGGAGCAGTACTTC. Protein sequence: CASSLPFTGGTEQYF.

This chain uses TRBV28 with TRBJ1-1; D uncertain. Trimming removed 1 base at V and 6 bases at J, with 24 bases between. CDR3 length equals 18 residues. Germline-derived CDR1 and CDR2 are MDHEN and SYDVKM. CDR3 residues: CASSLYPTSERAPPEAFF. CDR3 nucleotides: TGTGCCAGCAGTTTATATCCTACTTCGGAGAGGGCCCCCCCTGAAGCTTTCTTT.

The chain has TRBV5-1 and TRBJ1-2; no definite D call. Germline V CDR1 and CDR2: SGHRS, YFSETQ. This CDR3 is 14 amino acids long. With 0 bases removed from V and 2 bases from J, the gap between germline ends came to 8 bases. CDR3 sequence reads: CASSLGGSNYGYTF. Here the CDR3 DNA reads TGCGCCAGCAGCTTGGGAGGGAGCAACTATGGCTACACCTTC.

V gene TRBV11-1 combines with J gene TRBJ2-7, with a possible D match to TRBD2 (7 bases). V was clipped by 4 bases and J by 2 bases, with 18 bases between them. The CDR3 spans 16 residues. The germline V gene encodes CDR1 SGHAT and CDR2 FQDESV (reference sequence). In DNA form, the CDR3 reads TGTGCCAGCAGCTCAGCCCTAACGGGGGGCCCCTACGAGCAGTACTTC. Amino acids: CASSSALTGGPYEQYF. Complete variable domain (other parts from reference TRBV11-1 and TRBJ2-7): EAEVAQSPRYKITEKSQAVAFWCDPISGHATLYWYRQILGQGPELLVQFQDESVVDDSQLPKDRFSAERLKGVDSTLKIQPAELGDSAMYLCASSSALTGGPYEQYFGPGTRLTVT.

The chain combines TRBV30 with TRBJ1-1; no reliable D call. This CDR3 is built from 15 residues. Germline CDR1 GTSNPN, CDR2 SVGIG (reference sequence). Trimming pared 0 bases from V and 3 bases from J, leaving 14 bases between. The CDR3 DNA reads as TGTGCCTGGAGTGTAATGGTGTGGGAGGACACTGAAGCTTTCTTT. Its protein is CAWSVMVWEDTEAFF.

Points on this clone: Within the sample, other DNA sequences also encode this same CDR3. The chain carries TRBV11-3 and TRBJ2-2; weak D call: TRBD1 (6 bases). The V and J ends lost 5 bases and 6 bases respectively, with 7 bases between them. Per germline, CDR1 SGHNT and CDR2 YENEEA. The CDR3 length is 12 residues. CDR3 residues: CASSPGAGELFF. CDR3 in DNA: TGTGCCAGCAGCCCAGGGGCCGGGGAGCTGTTTTTT.